The present entry profiles one TCR beta chain with its context. Its specificity is unknown. This entry belongs to a study of T cell responses to AZD1222 COVID-19 vaccine. Second doses that came at about 4 or about 12 weeks were put together. Germline loops: CDR1 MDHEN, CDR2 SYDVKM. The CDR3 is 19 residues long. V was pared by 5 bases and J by 0 bases, with 15 bases of the junction left unmatched. The study's findings and limits: Baseline serostatus was positive in only six AZD1222 recipients. Reports say nearly half of spike-specific TCRs go after unmutated variant regions. Donors, mostly white British, included more females; clonal diversity was possibly underestimated.

Using immunoSEQ multiplex PCR, the repertoire was profiled, and TCRdb retains in-frame clones only, with some absent. Here the sample spans 150,000 to 200,000 clones, approximately 89% being singletons. This clonotype was obtained from an adult who received the AZD1222 COVID-19 vaccine. This chain uses TRBV28 with TRBJ2-5; 10 bases are shared with TRBD2. The specimen was peripheral blood, collected 28 days after the second AZD1222 dose. This chain's CDR3 is CASSMTSGFGSVYQETQYF. In DNA form, the CDR3 reads TGTGCCAGCAGTATGACTAGCGGGTTTGGGAGTGTGTACCAAGAGACCCAGTACTTC. Looking up the rest from reference TRBV28 and TRBJ2-5 gives the full variable domain: DVKVTQSSRYLVKRTGEKVFLECVQDMDHENMFWYRQDPGLGLRLIYFSYDVKMKEKGDIPEGYSVSREKKERFSLILESASTNQTSMYLCASSMTSGFGSVYQETQYFGPGTRLLVL.